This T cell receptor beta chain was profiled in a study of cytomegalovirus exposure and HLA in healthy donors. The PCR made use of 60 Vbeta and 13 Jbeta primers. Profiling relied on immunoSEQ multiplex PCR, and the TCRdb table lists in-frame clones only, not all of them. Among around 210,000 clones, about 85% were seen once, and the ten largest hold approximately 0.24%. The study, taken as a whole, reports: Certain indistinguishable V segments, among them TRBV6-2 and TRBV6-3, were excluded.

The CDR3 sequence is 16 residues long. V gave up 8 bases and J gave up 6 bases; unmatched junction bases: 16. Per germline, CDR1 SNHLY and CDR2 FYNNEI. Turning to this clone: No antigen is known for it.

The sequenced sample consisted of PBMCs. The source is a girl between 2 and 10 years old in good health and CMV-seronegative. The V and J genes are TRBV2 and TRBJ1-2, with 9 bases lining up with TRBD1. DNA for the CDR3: TGTGCCAGCTGGGTGACCCGGGACAGGGTTCTCCATGGCTACACCTTC. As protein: CASWVTRDRVLHGYTF. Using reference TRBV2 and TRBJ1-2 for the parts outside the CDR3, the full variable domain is EPEVTQTPSHQVTQMGQEVILRCVPISNHLYFYWYRQILGQKVEFLVSFYNNEISEKSEIFDDQFSVERPDGSNFTLKIRSTKLEDSAMYFCASWVTRDRVLHGYTFGSGTRLTVV.